Each of the 18 T cell receptor beta chains below was sequenced from the same sample in a study of response to subunit inactivated influenza vaccine (dated by TCRdb to about 2018). Receptor amplification or capture employed RT-PCR. Sequencing was performed on an Illumina HiSeq 2500. TCRdb ran its own pipeline on the public reads, namely fastp trimming at Q25 and MiXCR clone calling, and kept in-frame beta chains. Each CDR3 protein gets just one entry, which takes the most common genes and DNA from the rows behind it. In all, the sample holds about 650,000 distinct CDR3 sequences, and 14% of those were seen once. 7.5% to 8% of the sample is in the top ten clones. This material consisted of PBMCs from blood, taken about 14 days before vaccination. These TCRs come from a man aged 50 to 59 who received an inactivated influenza vaccine. Donor details come from another sample of the same person, matched by shared clones.

This clonotype was counted a few times. Relative to the germline gene, one junction end is altered; a read error may explain this. The rearrangement joins TRBV6-1 to TRBJ2-7; D not certain. The CDR3 is 11 amino acids. Germline assignment: CDR1 MNHNS and CDR2 SASEGT. The CDR3 spells CASSERYGYNF. The CDR3 coding sequence is TGTGCCAGCAGTGAAAGGTACGGGTACAACTTC.

This clonotype was picked up a small number of times. The J gene is TRBJ2-5, the V gene TRBV15; the D gene is possibly TRBD2 (5 bases). V lost 8 bases and J lost 5, with 18 bases in between. CDR3 length: 14 residues. Germline V gives CDR1 LNHNV, CDR2 YYDKDF (reference sequence). The CDR3 protein is CATSRYRRLETQYF. The CDR3 DNA sequence: TGTGCCACCTCCCGATACCGGAGGTTGGAGACCCAGTACTTC.

The chain carries TRBV12-3 or TRBV12-4 and TRBJ2-4, with D possibly being TRBD1 (6 bases). This CDR3 has 16 residues. Trimming pared 8 bases from V and 1 base from J, leaving 18 bases between. CDR3 nucleotide sequence: TGTGCCAGCCCCCCGCCCTGTAGGGGGGCCAAAAACATTCAGTACTTC. Encoded protein: CASPPPCRGAKNIQYF.

The gene calls are TRBV20-1 and TRBJ2-3; the match to TRBD2 covers 8 bases. Germline CDR1 is DFQATT and CDR2 is SNEGSKA (reference sequence). CDR3 length equals 12 residues. The CDR3 nucleotides read TGCAGCCCCCGGGGGGGCGGGGATACGCAGTATTTT. The encoded protein is CSPRGGGDTQYF.

The chain carries TRBV10-3 and TRBJ2-5, with 11 bases that match TRBD2. The CDR3 covers 15 residues. CDR1 is ENHRY, CDR2 SYGVKD, per germline. V lost 5 bases to trimming and J lost 5 bases; unmatched junction nucleotides: 7. The DNA for the CDR3 is TGTGCCATCAGTCCGACTAGCGGGAATTTGGAGACCCAGTACTTC. Translating gives CAISPTSGNLETQYF.

This clonotype was seen repeatedly, ten times or more. This sequence joins TRBV7-8 and TRBJ2-4; TRBD2 is a possible D gene (6 bases). Germline V gives CDR1 SGHVS, CDR2 FQNEAQ. V gave up 3 bases and J gave up 1 base, with 19 bases separating them. The CDR3 is 18 amino acids. CDR3 residues: CASSFAYRVGGAKNIQYF. CDR3 sequence (DNA): TGTGCCAGCAGCTTCGCGTATAGGGTGGGAGGCGCCAAAAACATTCAGTACTTC.

This clonotype was detected only a few times. V and J are TRBV5-1 and TRBJ2-3; a possible D gene is TRBD2 (6 bases). CDR3 length equals 14 residues. Per germline, CDR1 SGHRS and CDR2 YFSETQ. V gave up 4 bases and J gave up 5 bases, with 14 bases separating them. CDR3 nucleotides: TGCGCCAGCAGCGAGGCGGGAACGGGAGATACGCAGTATTTT. Translated, it gives CASSEAGTGDTQYF. Full variable domain (missing parts from reference TRBV5-1 and TRBJ2-3): KAGVTQTPRYLIKTRGQQVTLSCSPISGHRSVSWYQQTPGQGLQFLFEYFSETQRNKGNFPGRFSGRQFSNSRSEMNVSTLELGDSALYLCASSEAGTGDTQYFGPGTRLTVL.

The V and J genes are TRBV5-1 and TRBJ2-3, with D possibly matching TRBD2 (7 bases). CDR3 length equals 14 residues. The germline V and J ends were trimmed by 4 bases and 0 bases, with 9 bases remaining between them. The germline gives CDR1 SGHRS, CDR2 YFSETQ. The chain's CDR3 is CASSKGGSTDTQYF. For the CDR3, the DNA is TGCGCCAGCAGCAAGGGGGGGAGCACAGATACGCAGTATTTT.

The table lists this clonotype with many counts. The V call is TRBV5-1, the J call TRBJ2-7; D unresolved. Germline-derived CDR1 and CDR2 are SGHRS and YFSETQ. With 4 bases removed from V and 2 bases from J, the gap between germline ends came to 13 bases. The CDR3 is made up of 14 amino acids. CDR3 DNA sequence: TGCGCCAGCAGCCTAGGGCAGGCCCCCTACGAGCAGTACTTC. Translated, it gives CASSLGQAPYEQYF.

The chain is built from TRBV5-5 and TRBJ1-2, with 8 positions matching TRBD1. CDR1 and CDR2 (germline): SGHKS, YYEKEE (reference sequence). V dropped 1 base and J dropped 0; count of bases not matched to a gene: 11. The CDR3 contains 18 residues. CDR3 sequence reads: CASSLIAGTGRANYGYTF. In DNA, the CDR3 is TGTGCCAGCAGCTTGATCGCCGGGACAGGTCGAGCTAACTATGGCTACACCTTC.

This clonotype turned up a few times. The V call is TRBV9, the J call TRBJ2-3, with D tentatively TRBD1 (6 bases). The V end lost 0 bases, the J end lost 2 bases, and 16 bases lay between the germline ends. CDR3 length: 17 amino acids. Germline V gene sequence: CDR1 SGDLS, CDR2 YYNGEE. The CDR3 bases are TGTGCCAGCAGCGTAGGTGCAGGGACATCGAACACAGATACGCAGTATTTT. The encoded protein is CASSVGAGTSNTDTQYF.

The chain combines TRBV12-3 or TRBV12-4 with TRBJ1-2, with D uncertain. V lost 1 base and J 6 bases, leaving 9 bases between the germline ends. The CDR3 extends over 13 amino acids. The CDR3 DNA reads as TGTGCCAGCAGTTTAGATTTGGGGAATGGCTACACCTTC. Amino acid sequence: CASSLDLGNGYTF.

The rearrangement links TRBV10-3 to TRBJ1-2; D gene uncertain. Looked up from germline, CDR1 is ENHRY and CDR2 is SYGVKD. This CDR3 spans 12 amino acids. The germline V and J ends were trimmed by 0 bases and 6 bases, with 5 bases remaining between them. CDR3 coding DNA: TGTGCCATCAGTGAGTCCCAGGATGGCTACACCTTC. Translated, it gives CAISESQDGYTF.

In its sample, this clonotype was seen a few times. The chain is built from TRBV28 and TRBJ1-2, with D possibly matching TRBD1 (6 bases). Trimming cost V 7 bases and J 7 bases, with 13 bases left between them. The CDR3 is 12 residues long. Germline V gene data show CDR1 as MDHEN and CDR2 as SYDVKM. The CDR3: CASNQGRGGYTF. The CDR3 bases are TGTGCCAGCAATCAGGGGAGGGGTGGCTACACCTTC.

CDR3 coding DNA: TGTGCCAGCAGTTACTCGGGCGTTAGGCACCCAAACTATGGCTACACCTTC. It specifies CASSYSGVRHPNYGYTF. This chain links TRBV6-5 with TRBJ1-2; D is unclear. This CDR3 has 17 amino acids. In germline, CDR1 is MNHEY, CDR2 SVGAGI. V was shortened by 0 bases and J by 2 bases, with 16 bases between the two germline ends.

This clonotype was picked up many times. The chain carries TRBV5-5 and TRBJ1-5; unclear D gene. Trimming stripped 4 bases from V and 0 bases from J, with 8 bases between. Germline assignment: CDR1 SGHKS and CDR2 YYEKEE (reference sequence). The CDR3 contains 14 residues. This CDR3 reads CASSPEGSNQPQHF. The CDR3 DNA reads as TGTGCCAGCAGCCCCGAGGGTAGCAATCAGCCCCAGCATTTT.

The DNA of the CDR3 is TGTGCCAGCAGTTCGACAGGTCAAGGGACCTACGAGCAGTACTTC. Encoded protein: CASSSTGQGTYEQYF. The chain has TRBV12-3 or TRBV12-4 and TRBJ2-7, with D tentatively TRBD1 (6 bases). The length of the CDR3 is 15 residues. The ends were cut back, 4 bases at V and 2 bases at J, with 15 bases in the middle.

This clonotype has just a few counts. The rearrangement uses TRBV10-3 and TRBJ1-2, with D tentatively TRBD1 (5 bases). There are 15 residues in the CDR3. V lost 7 bases, J lost 4 bases, and 19 bases lay in between. CDR1 and CDR2 (germline): ENHRY, SYGVKD. CDR3 nucleotide sequence: TGTGCCATCAAACCTCAAGGCCAGGGAGCCTATGGCTACACCTTC. This translates into CAIKPQGQGAYGYTF.